These 19 T cell receptor beta chains came from one sample sequenced in a study of blood T cell repertoires in COVID-19. This table comes from immunoSEQ multiplex PCR, and its TCRdb copy is limited to in-frame clones, with some not included. The profile shows about 140,000 clones, about 86% of them singletons. The material sequenced was peripheral blood. Receptor source: a woman aged 35 to 49 with acute or convalescent COVID-19.

The CDR3: CASSLDGEKLFF. CDR3 bases: TGTGCCAGCAGCCTAGACGGTGAAAAACTGTTTTTT. This rearrangement joins TRBV14 to TRBJ1-4, with D hard to call. This CDR3 is built from 12 residues. Trimming took 4 bases from V and 7 from J, leaving 7 bases between them. Germline-derived CDR1 and CDR2 are SGHDN and FVKESK.

This clone was seen only a few times. The rearrangement uses TRBV5-1 and TRBJ2-7, with D perhaps matching TRBD1 (5 bases). This CDR3 contains 17 residues. Germline CDR1 SGHRS, CDR2 YFSETQ. The germline V and J ends were trimmed by 0 bases and 5 bases, with 21 bases remaining between them. CDR3 loop: CASSLEGFGPAENEQYF. Written as DNA, the CDR3 is TGCGCCAGCAGCTTGGAGGGGTTCGGGCCCGCGGAGAACGAGCAGTACTTC.

The gene calls are TRBV7-8 and TRBJ1-1; TRBD1 aligns across 10 bases. V lost 1 base, J lost 12 bases, and 11 bases stayed unmatched. Germline V lookup: CDR1 SGHVS, CDR2 FQNEAQ. This CDR3 region has 15 residues. The DNA for the CDR3 is TGTGCCAGCAGCTTAGGGACAGGGGGTTTGCCGGAAACTTTCTTT. Amino acids: CASSLGTGGLPETFF.

The V call is TRBV6-2 or TRBV6-3, the J call TRBJ2-3; 12 nucleotides align to TRBD2. The CDR3 runs to 15 residues. CDR1 is MNHEY and CDR2 is SVGEGT in the germline V gene. Trimming cost V 5 bases and J 5 bases; bases outside gene matches: 5. CDR3 nucleotides: TGTGCCAGCAGTCGACTAGCGGGAGCGGGAGATACGCAGTATTTT. It specifies CASSRLAGAGDTQYF.

The gene calls are TRBV5-5 and TRBJ2-7, with 11 bases matching TRBD2. V lost 0 bases, J lost 3 bases, and 8 bases stayed unmatched. The germline gives CDR1 SGHKS, CDR2 YYEKEE (reference sequence). CDR3 length equals 17 residues. CDR3 bases: TGTGCCAGCAGCTTGGGGCTAGCGGGAGGCGGAGGCTACGAGCAGTACTTC. This sequence encodes CASSLGLAGGGGYEQYF.

This chain joins TRBV7-8 and TRBJ1-4; the D gene is possibly TRBD1 (5 bases). Per germline, CDR1 SGHVS and CDR2 FQNEAQ. CDR3 length: 12 residues. Trimming took off 8 bases at V and 5 bases at J, with 9 bases between the two ends. This CDR3 reads CASRRQNEKLFF. DNA for the CDR3: TGTGCCAGCCGGCGACAGAATGAAAAACTGTTTTTT.

The chain uses TRBV7-8 and TRBJ2-3; 10 positions match TRBD1. V was clipped by 2 bases and J by 3 bases; unmatched bases: 8. The CDR3 is made up of 17 amino acids. CDR1 and CDR2 (germline): SGHVS, FQNEAQ. CDR3: CASSLSGTGERTDTQYF. CDR3 nucleotides: TGTGCCAGCAGCTTATCCGGGACAGGGGAGAGAACAGATACGCAGTATTTT.

V gene TRBV5-1 combines with J gene TRBJ1-1, with TRBD1 matching over 9 bases. Trimming removed 0 bases from V and 6 bases from J; junction bases left unmatched: 9. There are 16 residues in the CDR3. Per the germline V gene, CDR1 is SGHRS and CDR2 is YFSETQ. This CDR3 reads CASSLANTGTGSEAFF. The CDR3 coding sequence is TGCGCCAGCAGCTTGGCCAATACCGGGACAGGGTCTGAAGCTTTCTTT.

This chain joins TRBV30 and TRBJ2-7; tentatively, D is TRBD1 (6 bases). Trimming stripped 2 bases from V and 4 bases from J, with 12 bases between. In germline, CDR1 is GTSNPN, CDR2 SVGIG (reference sequence). The CDR3 runs 13 residues. This CDR3 reads CAWSKGDRYEQYF. As DNA, the CDR3 is TGTGCCTGGAGTAAGGGGGATAGGTACGAGCAGTACTTC.

CDR3 loop: CASSQERAYEQYF. CDR3 DNA sequence: TGTGCCAGCAGTCAAGAGAGGGCCTACGAGCAGTACTTC. The chain is built from TRBV7-2 and TRBJ2-7; weak D call: TRBD2 (5 bases). Trimming cost V 6 bases and J 2 bases, with 11 bases left between them. Germline CDR1 is SGHTA and CDR2 is FQGNSA. This CDR3 region has 13 residues. Full variable domain (remainder filled in from reference TRBV7-2 and TRBJ2-7): GAGVSQSPSNKVTEKGKDVELRCDPISGHTALYWYRQSLGQGLEFLIYFQGNSAPDKSGLPSDRFSAERTGGSVSTLTIQRTQQEDSAVYLCASSQERAYEQYFGPGTRLTVT.

This chain connects TRBV7-2 to TRBJ1-5; D unclear. The CDR3 covers 15 residues. Germline loops: CDR1 SGHTA, CDR2 FQGNSA. V lost 1 base, J lost 7 bases, and 14 bases lay in between. CDR3 protein: CASSLGMINGQPQHF. CDR3 in DNA: TGTGCCAGCAGCTTAGGCATGATTAACGGGCAGCCCCAGCATTTT. The full variable domain, completed using reference TRBV7-2 and TRBJ1-5, is GAGVSQSPSNKVTEKGKDVELRCDPISGHTALYWYRQSLGQGLEFLIYFQGNSAPDKSGLPSDRFSAERTGGSVSTLTIQRTQQEDSAVYLCASSLGMINGQPQHFGDGTRLSIL.

In DNA, the CDR3 is TGCGCCAGCTCACCCACCCCGGGTGGGAGAAATGAAAAACTGTTTTTT. Protein: CASSPTPGGRNEKLFF. The J gene is TRBJ1-4, the V gene TRBV4-3, with D uncertain. This CDR3 is 16 amino acids long. The ends were cut back, 8 bases at V and 5 bases at J, with 21 bases in the middle. From germline, CDR1 is LGHNA and CDR2 YSLEER.

This chain connects TRBV9 to TRBJ2-3, with 7 bases lining up with TRBD2. V lost 7 bases and J lost 6; bases outside the gene matches: 11. From germline, CDR1 is SGDLS and CDR2 YYNGEE. This CDR3 has 14 residues. This CDR3 reads CASAWGGAHDTQYF. DNA for the CDR3: TGTGCCAGCGCGTGGGGAGGGGCACACGATACGCAGTATTTT.

The chain is built from TRBV6-2 or TRBV6-3 and TRBJ1-4, with 9 bases matching TRBD1. J gave up 0 bases and V 0 bases, and 8 bases lay outside the gene matches. Germline values: CDR1 MNHEY, CDR2 SVGEGT. The CDR3 covers 19 residues. The CDR3 nucleotides are TGTGCCAGCAGTTACTCGGGGACAGGGCGATCGGCAACTAATGAAAAACTGTTTTTT. Translated: CASSYSGTGRSATNEKLFF.

This chain links TRBV5-1 with TRBJ2-1; 14 bases map to TRBD2. Trimming cost V 4 bases and J 8 bases; bases outside gene matches: 8. From germline, CDR1 is SGHRS and CDR2 YFSETQ. The CDR3 spans 16 residues. This CDR3 is CASSGTGTSGSHEQFF. In nucleotides, the CDR3 is TGCGCCAGCAGCGGCACCGGGACTAGCGGGAGTCATGAGCAGTTCTTC.

V gene TRBV11-2 combines with J gene TRBJ2-1; 15 positions match TRBD2. This CDR3 spans 18 amino acids. The germline V gene encodes CDR1 SGHAT and CDR2 FQNNGV. CDR3 sequence reads: CATQRTSGGAPSYNEQFF. CDR3 nucleotide sequence: TGTGCTACTCAGCGGACTAGCGGGGGGGCTCCCTCTTACAATGAGCAGTTCTTC.

The chain uses TRBV7-9 and TRBJ2-2, with D possibly matching TRBD2 (6 bases). The V end was cut by 3 bases, the J end by 5 bases, with 13 bases between. Germline V gives CDR1 SEHNR, CDR2 FQNEAQ (reference sequence). This CDR3 comprises 15 residues. CDR3 residues: CASSLGGWVTGELFF. The CDR3 DNA reads TGTGCCAGCAGCTTGGGAGGATGGGTAACCGGGGAGCTGTTTTTT.

This CDR3 is CASSLMAGVNSPLHF. Here the CDR3 DNA reads TGTGCCAGTAGTCTCATGGCGGGGGTAAATTCACCCCTCCACTTT. V usage is TRBV19 and J usage is TRBJ1-6, with a weak D call TRBD1 (5 bases). The CDR3 is 15 residues long. Trimming pared 5 bases from V and 7 bases from J, leaving 15 bases between. CDR1 LNHDA and CDR2 SQIVND come from the germline V gene (reference sequence).

The J gene is TRBJ2-7, the V gene TRBV7-8; 9 positions agree with TRBD2. CDR1 SGHVS and CDR2 FQNEAQ come from the germline V gene. Losses at the gene ends were 3 bases for V and 2 bases for J; bases not matched to a gene: 5. CDR3 length equals 15 residues. The CDR3 protein is CASSFFSGSAYEQYF. CDR3 nucleotide sequence: TGTGCCAGCAGCTTTTTTAGCGGGAGCGCCTACGAGCAGTACTTC.